This T cell receptor beta chain was captured by sequencing in a study of OX40 agonist ivuxolimab in advanced cancers. Overall study: Aged roughly 20 to 85 with a mean of 60 years, they were almost 85% male. Study results and limitations: Low normalized T-cell clonal expansion was also seen in some nonresponders. Partly responding patients at 0.1-3.0 mg/kg showed some of the smallest clonal expansion.

Turning to this clone: What it binds is unknown.

The CDR3 is 15 amino acids. V was cut by 5 bases and J by 7 bases, with 20 bases left in between. Germline V gene data show CDR1 as SGHAT and CDR2 as FQNNGV. Using immunoSEQ multiplex PCR, the repertoire was profiled, and TCRdb retains in-frame clones only, with some absent. The data show roughly 100,000 clones, 70% to 90% seen once. V usage is TRBV11-2 and J usage is TRBJ2-5, with a weak D call TRBD1 (6 bases). The sequences come from CD4+ or CD8+ T cells sorted from blood, collected in a trial of the OX40 agonist ivuxolimab. This clonotype was obtained from an adult with an advanced solid tumor such as melanoma, head and neck, liver or kidney cancer. CDR3 amino acids: CASSTNLQGPRTQYF. DNA for the CDR3: TGTGCCAGCAGCACAAACCTACAGGGCCCAAGGACCCAGTACTTC.